These T cell receptor beta chains were read from a single sample in a study of response to subunit inactivated influenza vaccine. Each CDR3 protein is one row after TCRdb ran MiXCR on the RT-PCR reads. The repertoire consists of roughly 760,000 distinct CDR3 sequences, with about 20% occurring once and the leading ten covering around 9.6%. The source material was PBMCs from blood, sampled 4 to 6 days after vaccination. These receptors were obtained from a man aged 45-60 years who received an inactivated influenza vaccine. The CDR3 runs from the conserved cysteine through the conserved F or W. The D gene is left open where the match is weak. Clone size is not always given. Where it is, it says once, few, many or a class for expanded clones.

few	TRBJ2-1	TRBD2	TRBV6-1	TGTGCCAGCAGAGGACTAGCGGGAGGGCCAGGTAATGAGCAGTTCTTC	CASRGLAGGPGNEQFF
-	TRBJ2-7	TRBD2	TRBV7-2	TGTGCCAGCAGCTTTAAGGCACTAGCGGGAGGAGAGCAGTACTTC	CASSFKALAGGEQYF
-	TRBJ1-1	-	TRBV9	TGTGCCAGCAGCGTTACTCTACAGGGCAGAGGGACTGAAGCTTTCTTT	CASSVTLQGRGTEAFF
few	TRBJ2-5	-	TRBV5-1	TGCGCCAGCAGCTCACAGGACACCCAAGAGACCCAGTACTTC	CASSSQDTQETQYF
-	TRBJ2-3	TRBD2	TRBV7-6	TGTGCCAGCAGCTTAGGCGTGTGGACGGGGGGGGCGACAGATACGCAGTATTTT	CASSLGVWTGGATDTQYF
-	TRBJ2-1	TRBD2	TRBV7-3	TGTGCCAGCAGCTTAGATTCCGGGAGGGGGGCCTACAATGAGCAGTTCTTC	CASSLDSGRGAYNEQFF
few	TRBJ2-3	TRBD2	TRBV10-3	TGTGCCATCAGTCCCACTAGCGGGGCTACCAGAGATACGCAGTATTTT	CAISPTSGATRDTQYF
-	TRBJ2-1	TRBD2	TRBV20-1	TGCAGTGCTAGAGGTACTAGCGGGGGCGAGCAGTTCTTC	CSARGTSGGEQFF
-	TRBJ2-5	-	TRBV7-6	TGTGCCAGCAGCTTAGTGGCATCGTCGGAGACCCAGTACTTC	CASSLVASSETQYF
few	TRBJ1-1	-	TRBV5-1	TGCGCCAGCAGCTTGGCGGCGGGGGGCATGGGGCTTGAAGCTTTCTTT	CASSLAAGGMGLEAFF
few	TRBJ2-3	-	TRBV14	TGTGCCAGCAGCCAACTGTCAAGCGGTAATACGCAGTATTTT	CASSQLSSGNTQYF
-	TRBJ2-2	TRBD2	TRBV10-3	TGTGCCATCAGGGACAGCGGGAGGGCCGCCGGGGAGCTGTTTTTT	CAIRDSGRAAGELFF
-	TRBJ2-3	-	TRBV11-2	TGTGCCAGCAGCTTAGTGGGGATCACAGATACGCAGTATTTT	CASSLVGITDTQYF
-	TRBJ2-7	-	TRBV6-2/TRBV6-3	TGTGCCAGCAGTCTCGTGTTTGGGGGCGAGCAGTACTTC	CASSLVFGGEQYF
few	TRBJ2-7	TRBD2	TRBV29-1	TGCAGCGTTGCGGGACTAGCGGGAGCAAGGTACGAGCAGTACTTC	CSVAGLAGARYEQYF
-	TRBJ2-7	-	TRBV7-9	TGTGCCAGCAGCTTGGCGACAGCCATTTCCTACGAGCAGTACTTC	CASSLATAISYEQYF
few	TRBJ2-3	TRBD1	TRBV6-1	TGTGCCAGCAGTGACCTGACAGGGGCACACCGGGGGACAGATACGCAGTATTTT	CASSDLTGAHRGTDTQYF
-	TRBJ1-3	-	TRBV12-3/TRBV12-4	TGTGCCAGCAGTACGACACTCGGAAACACCATATATTTT	CASSTTLGNTIYF
-	TRBJ2-1	TRBD2	TRBV20-1	TGCAGTGCTAGAGATCTCTCGCGGGGGGTTGGCAATGAGCAGTTCTTC	CSARDLSRGVGNEQFF
-	TRBJ2-7	-	TRBV28	TGTGCCAGCGAGGGGGCCTACGAGCAGTACTTC	CASEGAYEQYF
few	TRBJ2-5	-	TRBV25-1	TGTGCCAGCAGGACAGGAATCCGGGAGACCCAGTACTTC	CASRTGIRETQYF
-	TRBJ2-1	TRBD2	TRBV20-1	TGCAGTGCTAAGTGGTTAGCGGGATCCAATGAGCAGTTCTTC	CSAKWLAGSNEQFF
-	TRBJ2-7	TRBD2	TRBV9	TGTGCCAGCAGCGTAGGGAGCGGGAGAGGCTACGAGCAGTACTTC	CASSVGSGRGYEQYF
-	TRBJ2-2	TRBD2	TRBV20-1	TGCAGTGCTAGAGACTTCCGGGGGGGGACCGGGGAGCTGTTTTTT	CSARDFRGGTGELFF
few	TRBJ2-2	-	TRBV28	TGTGCCAGCAGTCCCATGGGTGGAGGGAACACCGGGGAGCTGTTTTTT	CASSPMGGGNTGELFF
-	TRBJ1-4	-	TRBV12-3/TRBV12-4	TGTGCCAGCAGTACCAAGCCGGGACAACCTAATGAAAAACTGTTTTTT	CASSTKPGQPNEKLFF
-	TRBJ2-1	-	TRBV20-1	TGCAGTGCTCATAAGGGAGGCTGGGAGCAGTTCTTC	CSAHKGGWEQFF
-	TRBJ2-7	TRBD1	TRBV6-2/TRBV6-3	TGTGCCAGCAGAATCGGGACAGCAAGAATCTACGAGCAGTACTTC	CASRIGTARIYEQYF
few	TRBJ2-5	TRBD2	TRBV4-2	TGTGCCAGCAGCCAAAAAGCGGGATGGGGGGGAGAGACCCAGTACTTC	CASSQKAGWGGETQYF
-	TRBJ2-5	TRBD2	TRBV6-8	TGTGCCAGCAGTTACCCGCCCTCCAGCGGGAGTAGGAAGACCCAGTACTTC	CASSYPPSSGSRKTQYF
-	TRBJ2-5	TRBD2	TRBV10-3	TGTGCCTTCAGTGTTGGACTAGCGGACCAAGAGACCCAGTACTTC	CAFSVGLADQETQYF
-	TRBJ2-5	TRBD1	TRBV29-1	TGCAGCGTGTCGGGACAGTTCCAAGAGACCCAGTACTTC	CSVSGQFQETQYF
-	TRBJ2-7	TRBD1	TRBV7-6	TGTGCCAGCAGCCGCCATGGGACAGGACCATACGAGCAGTACTTC	CASSRHGTGPYEQYF
many	TRBJ2-1	TRBD2	TRBV7-2	TGTGCCAGCAGCTTAGCGCATAGCGGGAGGGGCAATGAGCAGTTCTTC	CASSLAHSGRGNEQFF
-	TRBJ2-6	TRBD1	TRBV11-2	TGTGCCAGCAGCTCTACGTTGGGACAGAGCTCTGGGGCCAACGTCCTGACTTTC	CASSSTLGQSSGANVLTF
many	TRBJ1-1	-	TRBV20-1	TGCAGTGCTAGGCTGAACACTGAAGCTTTCTTT	CSARLNTEAFF
-	TRBJ2-1	TRBD2	TRBV10-3	TGTGCCATCAGTAATAGCGGGGGGGCGAATGAGCAGTTCTTC	CAISNSGGANEQFF
-	TRBJ2-5	TRBD1	TRBV9	TGTGCCAGCAGCGGACCGGGACAGGTGGTCCAGTACTTC	CASSGPGQVVQYF
-	TRBJ2-7	-	TRBV10-3	TGTGCCATCAGTGAAAGGCCTGCCGAGCAGTACTTC	CAISERPAEQYF
-	TRBJ2-7	-	TRBV6-5	TGTGCCAACAGTTCCCCGTTTGGGACTCTCTACGAGCAGTACTTC	CANSSPFGTLYEQYF
many	TRBJ2-5	-	TRBV9	TGTGCCAGCAGCGTTCTGGGTGGAGAGACCCAGTACTTC	CASSVLGGETQYF
-	TRBJ2-3	-	TRBV2	TGTGCCAGCAGTTCCTCGCGTACGCAGTATTTT	CASSSSRTQYF
few	TRBJ2-7	-	TRBV30	TGTGCCTGGAGTACCGGGACTCCCTACGAGCAGTACTTC	CAWSTGTPYEQYF
few	TRBJ2-1	TRBD2	TRBV7-3	TGTGCCAGCAGCTCTCCCGGGACTAGCGGCTCCTACAATGAGCAGTTCTTC	CASSSPGTSGSYNEQFF
many	TRBJ1-5	-	TRBV12-3/TRBV12-4	TGTGCCAGCAGTTTTATGGTCGGCGGCAATCAGCCCCAGCATTTT	CASSFMVGGNQPQHF
-	TRBJ2-1	TRBD2	TRBV7-8	TGTGCCAGCAGCTTCCGACTAGCGGGGGGCCCCACCCAGTTCTTC	CASSFRLAGGPTQFF
-	TRBJ2-7	-	TRBV9	TGTGCCAGCAGCGTAATGCCAGGGTTGAGCGAGCAGTACTTC	CASSVMPGLSEQYF
-	TRBJ2-7	-	TRBV25-1	TGTGCCAGCAGTGAATATGGGGTCGAGCAGTACTTC	CASSEYGVEQYF
few	TRBJ2-1	-	TRBV12-3/TRBV12-4	TGTGCCAGCACTTGGGCAGGGAATCACAATGAGCAGTTCTTC	CASTWAGNHNEQFF
few	TRBJ2-7	TRBD2	TRBV27	TGTGCCAGCAGCCGCGGGAGAGTGGGGGGACCGAGAAGCTACGAGCAGTACTTC	CASSRGRVGGPRSYEQYF
-	TRBJ2-5	-	TRBV3-1	TGTGCCAGCAGCCAAGAGAGGCGGAAGCTGAACTTC	CASSQERRKLNF
many	TRBJ2-4	-	TRBV7-2	TGTGCCAGCAGCTCACCCCTGCTCGGGAAGTGGGAAAACATTCAGTACTTC	CASSSPLLGKWENIQYF
-	TRBJ1-1	-	TRBV4-3	TGCGCCAGCAGCCAAGATGAGGGGAACACTGAAGCTTTCTTT	CASSQDEGNTEAFF
many	TRBJ2-7	-	TRBV5-1	TGCGCCAGCAGCTTGGTCGCCTCCTACGAGCAGTACTTC	CASSLVASYEQYF
few	TRBJ2-3	-	TRBV7-2	TGTGCCAGCAGCTTGACAGGAAGATACACAGATACGCAGTATTTT	CASSLTGRYTDTQYF
few	TRBJ2-3	-	TRBV7-2	TGTGCCAGCAGCTTATCCTTGGGCACAGATACGCAGTATTTT	CASSLSLGTDTQYF
few	TRBJ1-1	-	TRBV6-1	TGTGCCAGCAGCCGCCAGGGGTATAGGAACACTGAAGCTTTCTTT	CASSRQGYRNTEAFF
many	TRBJ1-4	-	TRBV12-3/TRBV12-4	TGTGCCAGCGGCGACAGGACAAGGAATGAAAAACTGTTTTTT	CASGDRTRNEKLFF
few	TRBJ2-7	-	TRBV29-1	TGCAGCGTTCGTACAGTACTGACCTACGAGCAGTACTTC	CSVRTVLTYEQYF
few	TRBJ2-2	-	TRBV30	TGTGCCTGGAGTGTAAATGGGTACACCGGGGAGCTGTTTTTT	CAWSVNGYTGELFF